This T cell receptor (beta chain) was profiled in a study of cytomegalovirus exposure and HLA in healthy donors. Study as a whole: The 500 to 850 first-cohort repertoires and the roughly 120 validation repertoires shared the same platform, a later analysis reported.

From germline, CDR1 is SNHLY and CDR2 FYNNEI. The CDR3 covers 16 residues. The V end was cut by 3 bases, the J end by 1 base, with 13 bases between. Produced via immunoSEQ multiplex PCR; TCRdb's table is partial and in-frame only. Of more than 120,000 clones in the sample, roughly 87% were seen once. What was sequenced was PBMCs. The TCR comes from a man aged 18 to 29 in good health and CMV-seropositive. The rearrangement uses TRBV2 and TRBJ1-5; tentatively, D is TRBD1 (5 bases). Here the CDR3 reads CASSERGGRSNQPQHF. Written as DNA, the CDR3 is TGTGCCAGCAGTGAGAGGGGAGGTAGGAGCAATCAGCCCCAGCATTTT.